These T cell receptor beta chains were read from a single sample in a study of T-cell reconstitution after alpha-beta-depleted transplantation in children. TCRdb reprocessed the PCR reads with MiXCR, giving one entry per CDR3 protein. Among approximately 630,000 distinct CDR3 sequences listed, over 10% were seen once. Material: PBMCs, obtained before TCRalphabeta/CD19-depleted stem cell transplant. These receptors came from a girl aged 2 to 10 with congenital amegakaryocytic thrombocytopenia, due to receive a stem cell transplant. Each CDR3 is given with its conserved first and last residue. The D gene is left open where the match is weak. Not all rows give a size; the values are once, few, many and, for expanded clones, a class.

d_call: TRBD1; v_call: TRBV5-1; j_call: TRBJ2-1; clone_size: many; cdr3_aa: CASSTRTGKSEQFF; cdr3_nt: TGCGCCAGCAGCACCAGGACAGGAAAGAGCGAGCAGTTCTTC
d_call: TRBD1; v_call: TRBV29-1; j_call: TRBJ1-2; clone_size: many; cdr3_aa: CSVPGQGYTF; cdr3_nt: TGCAGCGTACCGGGACAGGGCTACACCTTC
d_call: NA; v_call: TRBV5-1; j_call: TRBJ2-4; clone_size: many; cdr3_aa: CASSESTVQYF; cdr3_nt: TGCGCCAGCAGTGAGTCTACGGTCCAGTACTTC
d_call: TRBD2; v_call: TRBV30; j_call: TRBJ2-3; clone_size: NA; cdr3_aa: CAWSTNSGSTDTQYF; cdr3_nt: TGTGCCTGGAGTACCAATAGCGGGAGCACAGATACGCAGTATTTT
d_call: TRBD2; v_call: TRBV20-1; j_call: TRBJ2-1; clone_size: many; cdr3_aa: CSATPLAGGDNEQFF; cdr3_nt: TGCAGTGCTACTCCCCTAGCGGGAGGAGACAATGAGCAGTTCTTC
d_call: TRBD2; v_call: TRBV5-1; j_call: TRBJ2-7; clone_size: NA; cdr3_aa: CASSLEGDYSYEQYF; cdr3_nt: TGCGCCAGCAGCTTGGAAGGGGACTACTCCTACGAGCAGTACTTC
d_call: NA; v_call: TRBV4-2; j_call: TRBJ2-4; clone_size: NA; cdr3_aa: CASSQDPGPNIQYF; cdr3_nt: TGTGCCAGCAGCCAAGACCCAGGTCCAAACATTCAGTACTTC
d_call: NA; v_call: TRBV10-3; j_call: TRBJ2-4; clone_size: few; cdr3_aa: CAISVEGDLAKNIQYF; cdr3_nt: TGTGCCATCAGTGTCGAAGGGGACCTAGCCAAAAACATTCAGTACTTC
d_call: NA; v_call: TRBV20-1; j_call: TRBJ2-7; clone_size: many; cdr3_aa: CSARFDFSYEQYF; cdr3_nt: TGCAGTGCTAGATTCGACTTTTCCTACGAGCAGTACTTC
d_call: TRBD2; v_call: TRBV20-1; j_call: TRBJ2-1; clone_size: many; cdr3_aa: CSANLAGGYNEQFF; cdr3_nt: TGCAGTGCCAACCTAGCGGGAGGGTACAATGAGCAGTTCTTC
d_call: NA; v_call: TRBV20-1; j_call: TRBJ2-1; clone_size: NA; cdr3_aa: CSASHLDPGPNEQFF; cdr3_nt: TGCAGTGCTAGCCACCTGGATCCCGGACCCAATGAGCAGTTCTTC
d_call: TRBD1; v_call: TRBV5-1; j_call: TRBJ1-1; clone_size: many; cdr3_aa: CASSRDRAGTEAFF; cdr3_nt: TGCGCCAGCAGCCGGGACAGGGCCGGCACTGAAGCTTTCTTT
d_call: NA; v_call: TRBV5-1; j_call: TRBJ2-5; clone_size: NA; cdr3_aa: CASSLESRAGETQYF; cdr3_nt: TGCGCCAGCAGCTTGGAAAGTAGGGCGGGAGAGACCCAGTACTTC
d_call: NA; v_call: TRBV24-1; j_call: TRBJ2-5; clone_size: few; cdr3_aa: CATDDGRETQYF; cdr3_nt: TGTGCCACCGACGACGGCAGGGAGACCCAGTACTTC
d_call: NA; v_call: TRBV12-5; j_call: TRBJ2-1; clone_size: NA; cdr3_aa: CASELPRGLGYNEQFF; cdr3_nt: TGTGCTAGCGAGCTTCCCCGGGGCCTTGGCTACAATGAGCAGTTCTTC
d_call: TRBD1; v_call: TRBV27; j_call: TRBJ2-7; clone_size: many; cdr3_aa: CASMTGTGDYEQYF; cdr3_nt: TGTGCCAGCATGACCGGGACAGGGGACTACGAGCAGTACTTC
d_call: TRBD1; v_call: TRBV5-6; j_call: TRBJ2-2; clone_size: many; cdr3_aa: CASSLVTGQTGELFF; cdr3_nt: TGTGCCAGCAGCCTGGTGACAGGGCAAACCGGGGAGCTGTTTTTT
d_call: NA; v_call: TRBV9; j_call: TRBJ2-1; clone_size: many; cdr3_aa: CASSVGASEYNEQFF; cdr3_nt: TGTGCCAGCAGCGTAGGGGCTAGCGAATACAATGAGCAGTTCTTC
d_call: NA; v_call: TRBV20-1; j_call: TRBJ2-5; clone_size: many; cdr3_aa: CSASSLRNPPETQYF; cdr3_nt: TGCAGTGCTAGTTCGCTTCGAAACCCTCCAGAGACCCAGTACTTC
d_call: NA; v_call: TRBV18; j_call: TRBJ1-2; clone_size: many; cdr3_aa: CASSPEEFPYGYTF; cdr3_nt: TGTGCCAGCTCACCGGAAGAGTTCCCCTATGGCTACACCTTC
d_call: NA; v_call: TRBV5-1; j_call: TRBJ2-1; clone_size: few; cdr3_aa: CASSLGLWGYNEQFF; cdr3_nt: TGCGCCAGCAGCTTGGGGCTCTGGGGCTACAATGAGCAGTTCTTC
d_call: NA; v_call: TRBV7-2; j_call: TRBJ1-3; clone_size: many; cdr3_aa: CASSLVPDGNTIYF; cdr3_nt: TGTGCCAGCAGCTTAGTCCCAGACGGAAACACCATATATTTT
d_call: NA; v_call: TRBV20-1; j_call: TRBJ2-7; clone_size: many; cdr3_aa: CSARDGYGGPQGEQYF; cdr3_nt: TGCAGTGCTAGAGATGGGTATGGCGGGCCACAAGGGGAGCAGTACTTC
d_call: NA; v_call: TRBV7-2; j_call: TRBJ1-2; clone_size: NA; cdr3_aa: CASSLAPGSGGYTF; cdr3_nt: TGTGCCAGCAGCTTAGCGCCAGGGTCAGGTGGCTACACCTTC
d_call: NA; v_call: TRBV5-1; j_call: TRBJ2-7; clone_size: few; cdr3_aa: CASSLGTGLSYEQYF; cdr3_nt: TGCGCCAGCAGCTTGGGAACAGGGCTCTCCTACGAGCAGTACTTC
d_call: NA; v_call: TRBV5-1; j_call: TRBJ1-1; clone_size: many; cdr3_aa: CASSLELGTEAFF; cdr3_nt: TGCGCCAGCAGCTTGGAGTTGGGCACTGAAGCTTTCTTT
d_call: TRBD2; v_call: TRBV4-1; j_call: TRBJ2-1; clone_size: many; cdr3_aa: CASSQDPLTSDHYNEQFF; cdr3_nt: TGCGCCAGCAGCCAAGATCCTTTGACTAGCGACCATTACAATGAGCAGTTCTTC
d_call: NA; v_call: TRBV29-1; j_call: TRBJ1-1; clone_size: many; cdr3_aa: CSVEVRGTEAFF; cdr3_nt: TGCAGCGTTGAAGTCAGAGGGACTGAAGCTTTCTTT
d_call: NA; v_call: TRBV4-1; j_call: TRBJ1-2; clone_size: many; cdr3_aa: CASSQVGGNYGYTF; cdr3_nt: TGCGCCAGCAGCCAAGTGGGGGGAAACTATGGCTACACCTTC
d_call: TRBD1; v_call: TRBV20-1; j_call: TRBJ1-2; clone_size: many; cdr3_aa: CSASGTGYGYTF; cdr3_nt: TGCAGTGCTAGCGGGACAGGGTATGGCTACACCTTC
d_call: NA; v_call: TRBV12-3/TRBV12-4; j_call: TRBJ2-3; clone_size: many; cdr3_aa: CASIRSLASTDTQYF; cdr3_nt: TGTGCCAGCATAAGATCTTTAGCTAGCACAGATACGCAGTATTTT
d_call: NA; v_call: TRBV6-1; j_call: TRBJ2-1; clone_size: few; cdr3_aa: CASSRGGADNEQFF; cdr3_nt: TGTGCCAGCTCTAGGGGGGGGGCGGACAATGAGCAGTTCTTC
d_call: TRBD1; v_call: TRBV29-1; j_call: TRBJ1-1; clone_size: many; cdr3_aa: CSVEGQSNTEAFF; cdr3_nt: TGCAGCGTCGAGGGACAGTCGAACACTGAAGCTTTCTTT